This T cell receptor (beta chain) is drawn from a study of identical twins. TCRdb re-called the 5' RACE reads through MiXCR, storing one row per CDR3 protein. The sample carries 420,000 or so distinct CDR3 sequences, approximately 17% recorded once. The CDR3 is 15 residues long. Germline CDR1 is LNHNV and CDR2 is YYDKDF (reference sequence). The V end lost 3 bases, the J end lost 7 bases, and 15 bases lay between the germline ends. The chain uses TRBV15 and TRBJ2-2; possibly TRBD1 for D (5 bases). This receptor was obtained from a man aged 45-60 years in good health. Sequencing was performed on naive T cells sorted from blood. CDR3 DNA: TGTGCCACCAGCAGCCAGACCCAGGGATTCGGGGAGCTGTTTTTT. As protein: CATSSQTQGFGELFF.